The 23 T cell receptor beta chains in this list originate from one sample, sequenced in a study of breast tumors, draining lymph nodes, adjacent tissues. TCRdb independently ran MiXCR on the multiplex PCR reads; one entry per CDR3 protein. Seen here are tens of thousands of distinct CDR3 sequences, roughly two fifths observed once, and the top ten hold over 9.5%. Sequencing used breast tumor tissue. The receptors were sampled from a female donor with breast cancer. Some clones in this sample may be carry-over from other donors' samples.

Worth noting for this clonotype: One end of the junction varies from germline; a read error may be responsible. The CDR3 loop reads CASSFATGGNTEALF. CDR3 coding DNA: TGTGCCAGCAGCTTCGCCACTGGGGGGAACACTGAAGCTCTCTTT. The chain combines TRBV7-2 with TRBJ1-1; TRBD1 might be the D (5 bases). CDR1 and CDR2 from the germline V gene are SGHTA and FQGNSA. This CDR3 is built from 15 residues.

This clonotype was seen only a few times. The chain is built from TRBV7-2 and TRBJ1-1; D remains ambiguous. Germline V gives CDR1 SGHTA, CDR2 FQGNSA. V lost 1 base and J 3 bases, leaving 12 bases between the germline ends. The CDR3 is 15 amino acids. CDR3 sequence (DNA): TGTGCCAGCAGCTTAGACCCGGGGAGTGACACTGAAGCTTTCTTT. It is translated as CASSLDPGSDTEAFF.

The rearrangement uses TRBV28 and TRBJ2-1; tentatively, D is TRBD1 (5 bases). CDR1 and CDR2 from the germline V gene are MDHEN and SYDVKM. Trimming removed 5 bases at V and 9 bases at J, with 23 bases between. This CDR3 comprises 16 residues. CDR3 DNA sequence: TGTGCCAGCAGTCTCCCCAGGGAAACCACCTTGGGTGAGCAGTTCTTC. Encoded protein: CASSLPRETTLGEQFF.

This clonotype came up once. A read error may account for a junction end that differs from germline. The CDR3, as DNA: TGTGCCAGCAGCTTAGGGGCGGCGGGGCGGACAGATACGCAGTATTTC. It is translated as CASSLGAAGRTDTQYF. The chain combines TRBV5-5 with TRBJ2-3; D may match TRBD1 or TRBD2 (6 bases each). The CDR3 covers 16 residues. Germline V gene sequence: CDR1 SGHKS, CDR2 YYEKEE (reference sequence).

This rearrangement joins TRBV27 to TRBJ2-7; D possibly corresponds to TRBD2 (5 bases). V was trimmed by 8 bases and J by 2 bases, leaving 31 bases between them. CDR1 and CDR2 from the germline V gene are MNHEY and SMNVEV (reference sequence). The CDR3 length is 19 residues. The CDR3 protein is CASGLTPNRIARRPYEQYF. The CDR3 nucleotides read TGTGCCAGCGGCTTAACTCCAAACAGAATAGCGAGACGGCCCTACGAGCAGTACTTC.

The genes are TRBV4-3 and TRBJ2-6; 11 bases align to TRBD2. V shed 4 bases, J shed 0 bases, and the junction held 11 bases outside the gene matches. The germline V gene encodes CDR1 LGHNA and CDR2 YSLEER. This CDR3 contains 20 residues. CDR3 nucleotides: TGCGCCAGCAGCCTGGCTAGCGGGAGGACGCCCCCCTCTGGGGCCAACGTCCTGACTTTC. Residues: CASSLASGRTPPSGANVLTF.

This clonotype was counted at least ten times. V gene TRBV7-2 combines with J gene TRBJ2-6; D is undetermined. Germline assignment: CDR1 SGHTA and CDR2 FQGNSA. CDR3 length: 13 residues. V lost 10 bases, J lost 1 base, and 8 bases lay in between. In DNA, the CDR3 is TGTGCCACACTGCGGTCTGGGGCCAACGTCCTGACTTTC. Its translation: CATLRSGANVLTF.

The rearrangement links TRBV7-6 to TRBJ1-3; 8 nucleotides line up with TRBD1. The CDR3 has 13 residues. V lost 2 bases and J lost 7; bases outside the gene matches: 1. Germline lookup yields CDR1 SGHVS and CDR2 FNYEAQ. The CDR3 DNA follows: TGTGCCAGCAGCTTAAGGACAGGGAACACCATATATTTT. It is translated as CASSLRTGNTIYF.

This clonotype was recorded at least ten times. The V gene is TRBV7-9, the J gene TRBJ1-6; 7 bases agree with TRBD1. The germline V gene has CDR1 SEHNR and CDR2 FQNEAQ (reference sequence). The CDR3 contains 13 residues. The V segment lost 5 bases and the J segment 9 bases; nucleotides outside the gene matches: 4. CDR3 coding DNA: TGTGCCAGCAGCCTAGACAGGGTTTCACCCCTCCACTTT. As protein: CASSLDRVSPLHF.

The chain is built from TRBV6-6 and TRBJ2-5; 8 bases line up with TRBD1. CDR1 is MNHNY and CDR2 is SVGAGI in the germline V gene (reference sequence). The CDR3 is 12 amino acids. Trimming removed 5 bases from V and 4 bases from J; junction bases left unmatched: 0. The CDR3 DNA sequence: TGTGCCAGCAGTGACAGGGGAGAGACCCAGTACTTC. Protein product: CASSDRGETQYF.

This clonotype was counted once. The chain has TRBV6-2 or TRBV6-3 and TRBJ1-1, with TRBD1 identical over 9 bases. CDR3 length equals 15 residues. The V and J ends lost 8 bases and 4 bases, in that order; junction bases with no gene match: 11. The germline V gene has CDR1 MNHEY and CDR2 SVGEGT. This CDR3 is CASRRTGDFFTEAFF. The CDR3 DNA is TGTGCCAGCCGACGGACAGGGGACTTTTTCACTGAAGCTTTCTTT.

This clonotype was counted ten times or more. The V call is TRBV4-1, the J call TRBJ2-1; D is unclear. Germline loops: CDR1 MGHRA, CDR2 YSYEKL. V dropped 5 bases and J dropped 0 bases, with 11 bases sitting between them. The CDR3 extends over 15 amino acids. The CDR3 bases are TGCGCCAGCAGCGTCATGATGAGCTCCTACAATGAGCAGTTCTTC. Its translation is CASSVMMSSYNEQFF.

This clonotype was seen at least ten times. In DNA form, the CDR3 reads TGTGCCAGCAGCTTAACAACGGATCGCAATGAGCAGTTCTTC. Translation: CASSLTTDRNEQFF. The chain has TRBV7-3 and TRBJ2-1, with no clear D. This CDR3 has 14 residues. Deletions cut 0 bases from V and 6 bases from J, with 9 bases between. CDR1 and CDR2 from the germline V gene are SGHTA and FQGTGA.

The chain combines TRBV6-1 with TRBJ1-1; D unclear. Trimming left V 7 bases short and J 5 bases short, with 14 bases between. Germline V gene lookup returns CDR1 MNHNS and CDR2 SASEGT. This CDR3 region has 13 residues. The CDR3 sequence: CASTSDSGTEAFF. CDR3 nucleotides: TGTGCCAGCACTTCGGACTCGGGGACTGAAGCTTTCTTT.

Relative to its sample, this clonotype is medium-sized (0.01 to 0.1%). The V call is TRBV7-9, the J call TRBJ2-5; maybe TRBD2 (6 bases). Germline CDR1 SEHNR, CDR2 FQNEAQ (reference sequence). Trimming took off 5 bases at V and 9 bases at J, with 13 bases between the two ends. The CDR3 contains 12 residues. CDR3 loop: CASSQSSGAQYF. The CDR3 DNA follows: TGTGCCAGCAGCCAAAGTTCGGGGGCCCAGTACTTC.

This clonotype has ten or more counts. The rearrangement joins TRBV10-3 to TRBJ1-1; D is perhaps TRBD1 (6 bases). Germline loops: CDR1 ENHRY, CDR2 SYGVKD. The V and J ends lost 6 bases and 1 base respectively, with 12 bases between them. This CDR3 region has 14 residues. The CDR3 DNA is TGTGCCATCAGAGGGGAACAGGGGAACACTGAAGCTTTCTTT. Translation gives CAIRGEQGNTEAFF.

This clonotype was counted ten times or more. A read error may account for a junction end that differs from germline. The chain links TRBV29-1 to TRBJ2-2; weak D call: TRBD2 (5 bases). The CDR3 loop spans 12 amino acids. The germline V gene has CDR1 SQVTM and CDR2 ANQGSEA. The CDR3 loop reads CSGLSNTGELFF. The CDR3 bases are TGCAGCGGCCTCTCTAACACCGGGGAACTGTTTTTT.

The chain has TRBV28 and TRBJ2-7; D is perhaps TRBD1 or TRBD2 (5 bases each). V shed 3 bases and J shed 1 base, with 13 bases lying between them. Germline V gives CDR1 MDHEN, CDR2 SYDVKM. CDR3 length: 15 amino acids. Here the CDR3 DNA reads TGTGCCAGCAGTTTGCACGGGGCCGTTTCCTACGAGCAGTACTTC. It encodes CASSLHGAVSYEQYF.

This clonotype has ten or more counts. The rearrangement joins TRBV11-3 to TRBJ2-7; D gene uncertain. V lost 6 bases and J 5 bases, leaving 11 bases between the germline ends. The V gene's germline CDR1 is SGHNT and CDR2 YENEEA. CDR3 length: 12 amino acids. DNA of the CDR3: TGTGCCAGCAGTCGCACTCTCCACGAGCAGTACTTC. Its translation is CASSRTLHEQYF.

The table lists this clonotype with many counts. This rearrangement joins TRBV6-2 or TRBV6-3 to TRBJ2-7, with 11 bases matching TRBD1. The V gene's germline CDR1 is MNHEY and CDR2 SVGEGT. The CDR3 loop spans 18 amino acids. Germline trimming cut 3 bases from V and 3 bases from J; bases unmatched to any gene: 13. The CDR3 DNA reads TGTGCCAGCAGTTATGGGACAGGGGGTGTCCTCGGTGTCTACGAGCAGTACTTC. This codes for CASSYGTGGVLGVYEQYF.

As concerns this clonotype: The junction departs from germline at one end; a sequencing error may be responsible. V usage is TRBV9 and J usage is TRBJ1-5, with D perhaps matching TRBD1 (6 bases). The germline V gene encodes CDR1 SGDLS and CDR2 YYNGEE. CDR3 length: 14 residues. The CDR3 sequence is CASSAGQYNEPQHF. In DNA form, the CDR3 reads TGTGCCAGCAGCGCTGGACAGTACAATGAGCCCCAGCATTTT. The variable domain in full, with the rest retrieved from reference TRBV9 and TRBJ1-5, is DSGVTQTPKHLITATGQRVTLRCSPRSGDLSVYWYQQSLDQGLQFLIQYYNGEERAKGNILERFSAQQFPDLHSELNLSSLELGDSALYFCASSAGQYNEPQHFGDGTRLSIL.

This clonotype was counted at least ten times. This sequence joins TRBV5-8 and TRBJ1-2, with 8 bases matching TRBD1. The CDR3 extends over 16 amino acids. V was clipped by 0 bases and J by 4 bases; unmatched bases: 8. Germline CDR1 is SGHTS and CDR2 is YDEGEE. CDR3 DNA: TGTGCCAGCAGCTTGGGCGCCCAGGGGGCCGGCTATGGCTACACCTTC. It is translated as CASSLGAQGAGYGYTF.

The J gene is TRBJ1-6, the V gene TRBV19; tentatively, D is TRBD1 (5 bases). V shed 9 bases and J shed 10 bases, with 16 bases lying between them. CDR3 size: 13 residues. Germline lookup yields CDR1 LNHDA and CDR2 SQIVND (reference sequence). CDR3 loop: CASGRGGSSPLHF. The CDR3, as DNA: TGTGCCAGCGGACGCGGGGGGTCGTCACCCCTCCACTTT.